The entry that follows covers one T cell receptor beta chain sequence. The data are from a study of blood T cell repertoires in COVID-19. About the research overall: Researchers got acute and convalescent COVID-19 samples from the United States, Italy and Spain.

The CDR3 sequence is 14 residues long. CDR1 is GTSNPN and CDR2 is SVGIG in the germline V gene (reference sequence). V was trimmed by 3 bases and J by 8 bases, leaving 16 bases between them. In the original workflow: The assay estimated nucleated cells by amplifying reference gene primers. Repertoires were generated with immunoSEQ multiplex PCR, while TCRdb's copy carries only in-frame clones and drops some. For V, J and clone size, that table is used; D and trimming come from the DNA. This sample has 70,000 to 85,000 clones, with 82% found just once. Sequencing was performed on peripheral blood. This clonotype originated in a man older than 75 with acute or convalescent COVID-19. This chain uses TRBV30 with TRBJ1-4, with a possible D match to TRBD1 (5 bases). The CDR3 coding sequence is TGTGCCTGGAGGCCTCCGGGGGGACGGGAAAAACTGTTTTTT. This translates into CAWRPPGGREKLFF.